Described below is a single TCR beta chain sequence and its context. Germline values: CDR1 LGHDT, CDR2 YNNKEL (reference sequence). Trimming cost V 1 base and J 6 bases, with 13 bases left between them. CDR3 length: 16 residues. The data derive from a study of blood T cell repertoires in COVID-19. Per the original methods: Nucleated cell counts were estimated from reference gene primer amplification. The table came from immunoSEQ multiplex PCR; TCRdb's copy has only in-frame clones and leaves some out. V and J calls and clone size are those listed in that table; D and trimming were worked out from the DNA. Among around 370,000 clones listed, 85% to 90% were seen once.

The chain joins TRBV3-1 (or the pseudogene TRBV3-2) to TRBJ1-6; maybe TRBD1 (6 bases). This receptor was identified in a young woman who had recovered from COVID-19. The sequenced sample consisted of PBMCs or T cells enriched from blood (not recorded which). The CDR3 DNA reads as TGTGCCAGCAGCCAAGTCTGGGGGCGAAGTAATTCACCCCTCCACTTT. It yields the protein CASSQVWGRSNSPLHF.